This note documents a single T cell receptor (beta chain) sequence. Only in-frame clones appear in the TCRdb table, and some are missing; sequencing was by immunoSEQ multiplex PCR. The sample carries 500,000 to 750,000 clones, over 75% recorded once. This specimen comes from a study of shared T cell receptors in the human thymus. From germline, CDR1 is SGHDT and CDR2 YYEEEE. V lost 5 bases and J lost 1; bases outside the gene matches: 7. This CDR3 is 17 amino acids long. Another study also made use of these data, one on human thymus T cells. That report notes: Finnish infants who were healthy and having corrective surgery for congenital heart defects made up the donors. Resections obtained during corrective heart surgery supplied the thymus tissue. Within thymic and blood repertoires, V and J gene usage appeared to be biased. Highly overlapping thymic repertoires in unrelated individuals were reported by related research.

The V gene is TRBV5-6, the J gene TRBJ2-6; 9 bases align to TRBD1. The specimen was thymocytes. The TCR originated in a boy in the first two years of life with a congenital heart defect. CDR3 in DNA: TGTGCCAGCAGTACCGGGACAGGGATTTCTGGGGCCAACGTCCTGACTTTC. It yields the protein CASSTGTGISGANVLTF.